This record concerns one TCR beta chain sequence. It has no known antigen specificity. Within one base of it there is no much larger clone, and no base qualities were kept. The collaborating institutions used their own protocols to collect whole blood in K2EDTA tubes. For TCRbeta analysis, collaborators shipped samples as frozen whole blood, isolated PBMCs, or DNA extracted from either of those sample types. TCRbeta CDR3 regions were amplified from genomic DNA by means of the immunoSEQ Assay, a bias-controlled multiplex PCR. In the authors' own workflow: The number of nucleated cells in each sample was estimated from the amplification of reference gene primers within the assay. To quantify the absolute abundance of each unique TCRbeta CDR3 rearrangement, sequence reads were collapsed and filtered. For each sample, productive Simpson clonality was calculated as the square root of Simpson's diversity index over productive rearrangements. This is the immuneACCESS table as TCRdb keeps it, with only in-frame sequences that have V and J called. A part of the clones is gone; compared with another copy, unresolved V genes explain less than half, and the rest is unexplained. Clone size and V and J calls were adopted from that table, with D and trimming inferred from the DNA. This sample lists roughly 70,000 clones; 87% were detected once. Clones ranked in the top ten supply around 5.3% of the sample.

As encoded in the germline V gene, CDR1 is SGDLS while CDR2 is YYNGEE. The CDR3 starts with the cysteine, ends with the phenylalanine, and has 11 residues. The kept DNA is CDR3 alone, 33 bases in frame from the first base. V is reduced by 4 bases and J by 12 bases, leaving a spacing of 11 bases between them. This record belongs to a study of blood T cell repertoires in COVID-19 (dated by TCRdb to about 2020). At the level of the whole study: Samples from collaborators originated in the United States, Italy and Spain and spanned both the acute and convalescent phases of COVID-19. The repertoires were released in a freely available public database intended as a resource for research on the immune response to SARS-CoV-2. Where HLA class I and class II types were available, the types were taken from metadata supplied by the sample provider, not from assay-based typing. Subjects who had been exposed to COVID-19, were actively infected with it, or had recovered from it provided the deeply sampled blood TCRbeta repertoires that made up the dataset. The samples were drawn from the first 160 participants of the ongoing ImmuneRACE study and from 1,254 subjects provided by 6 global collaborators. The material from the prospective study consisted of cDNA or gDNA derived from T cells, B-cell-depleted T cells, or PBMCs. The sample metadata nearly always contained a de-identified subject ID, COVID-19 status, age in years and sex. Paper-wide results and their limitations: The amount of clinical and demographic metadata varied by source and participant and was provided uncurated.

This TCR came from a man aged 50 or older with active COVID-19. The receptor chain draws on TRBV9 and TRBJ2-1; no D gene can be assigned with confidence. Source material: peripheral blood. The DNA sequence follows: TGTGCCAGCAGCCCCCCCCTTGTGCAGTTCTTC. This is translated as CASSPPLVQFF.